This TCR beta chain was captured in a study of blood T cell repertoires in COVID-19 (dated by TCRdb to about 2020). The study in broad terms: Samples covering the acute and convalescent phases of COVID-19 were provided by collaborators in the United States, Italy and Spain. The material from the prospective study consisted of cDNA or gDNA derived from T cells, B-cell-depleted T cells, or PBMCs. Samples were obtained from the ongoing ImmuneRACE study (first 160 participants) and from some 1,300 subjects provided by 6 global collaborators. HLA class I and class II types, where available, came from metadata supplied by the sample provider rather than from assay-based typing. A freely available public database, intended as a resource for researchers studying the immune response to SARS-CoV-2, is where the repertoires were released. Deeply sampled blood TCRbeta repertoires from subjects exposed to, actively infected with, or recovered from COVID-19 were included in the dataset. The sample metadata nearly always contained a de-identified subject ID, COVID-19 status, age in years and sex.

The paper's findings and limits, for the study overall: Clinical and demographic metadata were provided uncurated, with the amount varying by source and participant.

TCRbeta CDR3 regions were amplified from genomic DNA by means of the immunoSEQ Assay, a bias-controlled multiplex PCR. The study's processing was this. The number of nucleated cells in each sample was estimated from the amplification of reference gene primers within the assay. To quantify the absolute abundance of each unique TCRbeta CDR3 rearrangement, sequence reads were collapsed and filtered. For each sample, productive Simpson clonality was calculated as the square root of Simpson's diversity index across productive rearrangements. The source is immuneACCESS, and TCRdb retained only in-frame sequences with V and J called. Part of the clones is not carried over; for the studies checked, unresolved V genes explain less than half of this, and the remainder is unexplained. That table gives V, J and clone size, and the DNA gave D and trimming. Recorded for this sample are 30,000 to 40,000 clones; more than 75% of them occurred a single time. The top ten constitute about 63% of the sample.

The CDR3 numbers 13 residues from cysteine through phenylalanine. Just CDR3 DNA is preserved here, 39 bases in frame from base 1. The junction carries 15 bases between V and J, which are trimmed by 6 bases and 5 bases respectively. CDR1 SGHDT and CDR2 YYEEEE are derived from the germline V gene. Collaborating institutions collected whole blood in K2EDTA tubes following their own protocols. For TCRbeta analysis, collaborators shipped samples in one of three forms: frozen whole blood, isolated PBMCs, or DNA extracted from either of those sample types. Concerning this clone itself: Its antigen is not yet known. Within one base of it there is no much larger clone, and no base qualities were kept.

The sequence was collected from a man between 65 and 85 years old with acute or convalescent COVID-19. The sample was peripheral blood. Recombination connected TRBV5-6 to TRBJ2-7; TRBD1 is a weak D gene call, 6 bases matching. The CDR3 region: CASTFGTIDEQYF. In nucleotides, the sequence is TGTGCCAGCACCTTTGGGACAATTGACGAGCAGTACTTC.